Detailed here is one TCR beta chain. No antigen is known for it. Genomic DNA constituted the template upon which TCR beta VDJ and CDR3 profiling was performed. From the reads, TCRdb called clonotypes with MiXCR, one entry per CDR3 protein. The sample gives over 150,000 distinct CDR3 sequences, roughly three fifths of which show up once; roughly 43% is in the top ten. These data are taken from a study of CD8+CD57+ T cells in acquired aplastic anemia. Study-level information: On average, sorted CD4+ and CD8+ cells gave roughly 3 ug of DNA. Whole-study findings and limits: Common to patients and controls were twenty-nine CD8+ CDR3 sequences.

The CDR3 length is 14 residues. J gave up 7 bases and V 3 bases, and 5 bases lay outside the gene matches. Germline lookup yields CDR1 SGHVS and CDR2 FNYEAQ. Patients sequenced had flow cytometry evidence of CD8+CD57+ cell expansion. Each of the patients presented with severe acquired aplastic anemia. The material sequenced was sorted CD4+, CD8+, or CD8+CD57+ T cells (not recorded which) from PBMCs. The sequence was collected from a human donor with aplastic anemia. V usage is TRBV7-6 and J usage is TRBJ2-1, with 8 nucleotides matching TRBD1. This CDR3 reads CASSLGTGSNEQFF. The DNA for the CDR3 is TGTGCCAGCAGCTTGGGGACAGGTTCTAATGAGCAGTTCTTC.